These T cell receptor beta chains were read from a single sample in a study of spatial heterogeneity in lung cancer. TCRdb re-derived calls from the 5' RACE reads in MiXCR, one entry per CDR3 protein. The sample has over 10,000 distinct CDR3 sequences; approximately 5.5% are singletons. The specimen comprised lung tumor tissue, sampled at surgery. Receptor source: a male donor with early-stage non-small cell lung cancer. Each CDR3 is given with its conserved first and last residue. The D gene is left open where the match is weak. Size is stated for part of the rows, as once, few or many counts, or as a class when the clone is expanded.

clone_size	v_call	d_call	j_call	cdr3_aa	cdr3_nt
many	TRBV6-5	.	TRBJ1-4	CASSQAQVSGEKLFF	TGTGCCAGCAGCCAGGCACAGGTATCGGGGGAAAAACTGTTTTTT
many	TRBV7-9	.	TRBJ2-7	CASSFSSYEQYF	TGTGCCAGCAGCTTCAGCTCCTACGAGCAGTACTTC
many	TRBV14	TRBD2	TRBJ2-5	CASSHSGGGETQYF	TGTGCCAGCAGCCACTCGGGGGGAGGAGAGACCCAGTACTTC
many	TRBV28	.	TRBJ1-6	CASSVVGSEWSPLHF	TGTGCCAGCAGTGTAGTGGGCTCCGAATGGTCACCCCTCCACTTT
medium-sized	TRBV12-3/TRBV12-4	.	TRBJ1-5	CASSRGRGSGNQPQHF	TGTGCCAGCAGCCGAGGCAGGGGCAGCGGCAATCAGCCCCAGCATTTT
.	TRBV5-5	.	TRBJ2-7	CASSKEPTASYEQYF	TGTGCCAGCAGCAAGGAGCCCACAGCCTCCTACGAGCAGTACTTC
many	TRBV20-1	TRBD1	TRBJ1-1	CSARAVDRGTEAFF	TGCAGTGCTAGAGCGGTAGACAGGGGCACTGAAGCTTTCTTT
many	TRBV20-1	TRBD1	TRBJ1-5	CSARQGVSNQPQHF	TGCAGTGCTCGACAGGGGGTTAGCAATCAGCCCCAGCATTTT
many	TRBV7-6	TRBD1	TRBJ2-1	CASSLRGQGTSASYNEQFF	TGTGCCAGCAGCCTTCGCGGACAGGGGACGTCCGCCTCCTACAATGAGCAGTTCTTC
many	TRBV5-1	.	TRBJ1-3	CASSEGDSGNTIYF	TGCGCCAGCAGCGAGGGTGACTCTGGAAACACCATATATTTT
many	TRBV11-3	.	TRBJ2-5	CASSQEGQGETQYF	TGTGCCAGCAGCCAGGAGGGGCAGGGGGAGACCCAGTACTTC
many	TRBV9	TRBD2	TRBJ2-5	CASSVDSGGLQETQYF	TGTGCCAGCAGCGTAGATAGCGGGGGCCTACAAGAGACCCAGTACTTC
many	TRBV5-1	.	TRBJ1-2	CASSLATDYGYTF	TGCGCCAGCAGCTTGGCGACGGACTATGGCTACACCTTC
many	TRBV7-9	.	TRBJ2-5	CASSFSWTFWETQYF	TGTGCCAGCAGCTTCAGCTGGACCTTTTGGGAGACCCAGTACTTC
many	TRBV2	.	TRBJ2-3	CASSVVPDTQYF	TGTGCCAGCAGTGTTGTCCCAGATACGCAGTATTTT
many	TRBV10-2	.	TRBJ1-2	CASSERGRGGYTF	TGCGCCAGCAGTGAGCGGGGCAGGGGTGGCTACACCTTC
.	TRBV28	TRBD1	TRBJ2-2	CASSPQTGGTGELFF	TGTGCCAGCAGTCCTCAAACAGGGGGCACCGGGGAGCTGTTTTTT
many	TRBV7-9	.	TRBJ1-5	CASSLDGLGQPQHF	TGTGCCAGCAGCTTAGATGGCCTGGGACAGCCCCAGCATTTT
.	TRBV9	.	TRBJ2-5	CASSVGPAQQETQYF	TGTGCCAGCAGCGTAGGGCCAGCACAACAAGAGACCCAGTACTTC
few	TRBV27	TRBD2	TRBJ2-3	CASRGLAGVGDTQYF	TGTGCCAGCAGGGGGCTAGCGGGGGTTGGAGATACGCAGTATTTT
many	TRBV29-1	.	TRBJ1-2	CSVVDQGYGYTF	TGCAGCGTTGTGGACCAGGGCTATGGCTACACCTTC
.	TRBV20-1	.	TRBJ2-2	CSARAPTPNTGELFF	TGCAGTGCTAGAGCCCCGACACCGAACACCGGGGAGCTGTTTTTT
many	TRBV5-1	.	TRBJ2-2	CASSSQGANTGELFF	TGCGCCAGCAGTTCTCAGGGAGCGAACACCGGGGAGCTGTTTTTT
many	TRBV18	.	TRBJ2-7	CASSPAGNPYEQYF	TGTGCCAGCTCACCTGCGGGCAACCCGTACGAGCAGTACTTC
many	TRBV7-9	.	TRBJ2-3	CASSPGSSGFQDTQYF	TGTGCCAGCAGCCCAGGGAGTAGTGGTTTCCAAGATACGCAGTATTTT
many	TRBV20-1	.	TRBJ2-4	CSARESGGRENIQYF	TGCAGTGCTAGAGAATCCGGTGGCAGGGAGAACATTCAGTACTTC
many	TRBV20-1	.	TRBJ1-3	CSASGAADSGNTIYF	TGCAGTGCTAGTGGGGCGGCTGACTCTGGAAACACCATATATTTT
large	TRBV20-1	.	TRBJ2-7	CSASQGYEQYF	TGCAGTGCTAGCCAAGGGTACGAGCAGTACTTC
many	TRBV6-2/TRBV6-3	TRBD1	TRBJ2-5	CASTLRQGTAETQYF	TGTGCCAGCACTCTGAGACAGGGGACGGCCGAGACCCAGTACTTC
many	TRBV18	TRBD2	TRBJ2-5	CASSSLAGGLQETQYF	TGTGCCAGCTCATCCTTAGCGGGGGGACTGCAAGAGACCCAGTACTTC
few	TRBV7-2	.	TRBJ1-1	CASSLGARAGSTEAFF	TGTGCCAGCAGCTTAGGGGCCAGGGCAGGAAGCACTGAAGCTTTCTTT
many	TRBV20-1	TRBD2	TRBJ2-5	CSAAGLVQETQYF	TGCAGTGCTGCGGGACTAGTCCAAGAGACCCAGTACTTC
many	TRBV2	TRBD1	TRBJ2-3	CASAWDRSTDTQYF	TGTGCCAGCGCCTGGGACAGGAGCACAGATACGCAGTATTTT
many	TRBV7-9	TRBD1	TRBJ1-5	CASSLTGEDQPQHF	TGTGCCAGCAGCTTAACAGGGGAGGATCAGCCCCAGCATTTT
.	TRBV20-1	.	TRBJ2-7	CSALYYEQYF	TGCAGTGCCCTTTACTACGAGCAGTACTTC
.	TRBV7-2	.	TRBJ1-2	CASSNRRGNYGYTF	TGTGCCAGCAGCAATCGGAGGGGGAACTATGGCTACACCTTC
many	TRBV5-6	.	TRBJ1-4	CASSLQGPGEKLFF	TGTGCCAGCAGCTTGCAGGGGCCGGGCGAAAAACTGTTTTTT
.	TRBV6-5	.	TRBJ1-6	CASSYGLFNSPLHF	TGTGCCAGCAGTTACGGGCTCTTTAATTCACCCCTCCACTTT
.	TRBV6-2/TRBV6-3	TRBD1	TRBJ2-7	CASSPGTGGAYEQYF	TGTGCCAGCAGCCCCGGGACAGGGGGCGCCTACGAGCAGTACTTC
many	TRBV19	.	TRBJ2-7	CASSNPGNPYEQYF	TGTGCCAGTAGTAACCCCGGGAACCCTTACGAGCAGTACTTC
few	TRBV20-1	.	TRBJ1-6	CSATDSGNSPLHF	TGCAGTGCTACCGACAGTGGAAATTCACCCCTCCACTTT
many	TRBV6-2/TRBV6-3	TRBD1	TRBJ1-1	CASSYYAGDRGAFF	TGTGCCAGCAGTTACTACGCCGGGGACAGGGGAGCTTTCTTT
many	TRBV9	.	TRBJ2-2	CASSVDGRAAGELFF	TGTGCCAGCAGCGTAGACGGGCGCGCGGCCGGGGAGCTGTTTTTT
many	TRBV29-1	.	TRBJ2-2	CSAGQSNTGELFF	TGCAGCGCAGGACAGTCGAACACCGGGGAGCTGTTTTTT
many	TRBV2	.	TRBJ2-3	CASRFFIPIADTQYF	TGTGCCAGCAGGTTCTTCATTCCGATCGCAGATACGCAGTATTTT
many	TRBV5-1	.	TRBJ2-3	CASALEVSTDTQYF	TGCGCCAGCGCGCTAGAAGTCAGCACAGATACGCAGTATTTT
many	TRBV10-2	TRBD1	TRBJ2-4	CASSEQGDRVGYF	TGCGCCAGCAGTGAACAAGGGGACAGGGTTGGGTACTTC
many	TRBV13	.	TRBJ2-1	CASSLPGSNPYNEQFF	TGTGCCAGCAGCTTACCAGGGTCGAATCCCTACAATGAGCAGTTCTTC
many	TRBV7-8	TRBD1	TRBJ2-7	CASSSTLGGIYEQYF	TGTGCCAGCAGCTCCACATTAGGGGGCATCTACGAGCAGTACTTC
many	TRBV5-4	.	TRBJ1-2	CASSLDLGGGYGYTF	TGTGCCAGCAGCTTGGATTTAGGGGGAGGCTATGGCTACACCTTC
many	TRBV20-1	TRBD2	TRBJ2-5	CSVPGGETQYF	TGCAGTGTCCCGGGGGGAGAGACCCAGTACTTC
many	TRBV12-3/TRBV12-4	TRBD1	TRBJ2-1	CASSSRQGEHNEQFF	TGTGCCAGCAGTTCCCGACAGGGAGAGCACAATGAGCAGTTCTTC
medium-sized	TRBV3-1	.	TRBJ2-2	CASSQDQIGAKGGELFF	TGTGCCAGCAGCCAAGATCAGATAGGGGCGAAAGGCGGGGAGCTGTTTTTT
many	TRBV20-1	TRBD1	TRBJ2-7	CSARPGTGGFYEQYF	TGCAGTGCTAGACCCGGGACAGGGGGCTTTTACGAGCAGTACTTC
.	TRBV7-9	.	TRBJ1-2	CASSSPKGERGYTF	TGTGCCAGCAGCTCCCCGAAAGGGGAGCGTGGCTACACCTTC